The 28 T cell receptor beta chains below all came from one sample that was sequenced in a study of blood T cells in healthy people across ages. PCR was performed a second time for about 7 to 11 cycles using a sample-barcoded 5' primer and a J-beta primer mix. TCRdb re-called the 5' RACE reads with MiXCR, one entry per CDR3 protein. This table has around 1,700,000 distinct CDR3 sequences, roughly 28% appearing once. The sample was blood. These receptors were collected from a woman in her thirties in good health.

This clonotype was recorded many times. The DNA of the CDR3 is TGCAGTGCTACCGGGACAGGGAGCGGCGGCTACACCTTC. Amino acids: CSATGTGSGGYTF. The chain couples TRBV20-1 to TRBJ1-2; 9 bases agree with TRBD1. Germline CDR1 reads DFQATT; CDR2 reads SNEGSKA (reference sequence). The CDR3 loop spans 13 amino acids. The trim removed 4 bases at V and 8 bases at J, leaving 8 bases unmatched.

This clonotype was seen a few times. The chain recombines TRBV12-3 or TRBV12-4 with TRBJ2-7; D not resolved. CDR3 length equals 15 residues. V shed 2 bases and J shed 0 bases, with 11 bases lying between them. The CDR3 DNA sequence: TGTGCCAGCAGTTTAACGGGCCGCTTCTCCTACGAGCAGTACTTC. As protein: CASSLTGRFSYEQYF.

This clonotype has more than one count but fewer than ten. The J gene is TRBJ1-4, the V gene TRBV5-1; 7 nucleotides line up with TRBD1. J was trimmed by 0 bases and V by 0 bases; bases with no gene match: 5. The CDR3 is made up of 17 amino acids. Germline loops: CDR1 SGHRS, CDR2 YFSETQ. CDR3 nucleotides: TGCGCCAGCAGCTTGGCAGCAGGGGGGGCAACTAATGAAAAACTGTTTTTT. Its protein product is CASSLAAGGATNEKLFF. Complete variable domain (other parts from reference TRBV5-1 and TRBJ1-4): KAGVTQTPRYLIKTRGQQVTLSCSPISGHRSVSWYQQTPGQGLQFLFEYFSETQRNKGNFPGRFSGRQFSNSRSEMNVSTLELGDSALYLCASSLAAGGATNEKLFFGSGTQLSVL.

This clonotype has ten or more counts. The chain employs TRBV20-1 and TRBJ1-5; D is ambiguous. This CDR3 is 15 amino acids long. V lost 6 bases to trimming and J lost 2 bases, with 17 bases between them. The V gene's germline CDR1 is DFQATT and CDR2 SNEGSKA (reference sequence). The CDR3 sequence is CSAVSGFSGNQPQHF. CDR3 DNA sequence: TGCAGTGCCGTTTCGGGTTTCTCTGGCAATCAGCCCCAGCATTTT.

The sample holds a few counts of this clonotype. The chain couples TRBV11-2 to TRBJ1-6; the D is unclear. This CDR3 is built from 15 residues. Germline V lookup: CDR1 SGHAT, CDR2 FQNNGV. V was trimmed by 0 bases and J by 7 bases, leaving 10 bases between them. This CDR3 reads CASSLDRVRNSPLHF. In DNA, the CDR3 is TGTGCCAGCAGCTTAGATCGGGTGAGGAATTCACCCCTCCACTTT.

This clonotype was observed a few times. Mismatch with germline at one junction end may stem from a read error. The chain combines TRBV18 with TRBJ1-2; D gene ambiguous. This CDR3 contains 14 residues. Germline CDR1 is KGHSH and CDR2 is LQKENI. CDR3 DNA sequence: TGTGCCAACTCACCAGTAGTTACCACCAATGGCTACACCTTC. This encodes CANSPVVTTNGYTF.

Regarding this clonotype: This may be a read error: a much more frequent sequence differs by one nucleotide. The chain couples TRBV5-4 to TRBJ2-1, with D unclear. The length of the CDR3 is 11 residues. Germline V lookup: CDR1 SGHNT, CDR2 YYREEE (reference sequence). CDR3 sequence: CASSSDNEQLF. The CDR3 DNA follows: TGTGCCAGCAGCTCAGACAATGAGCAGCTCTTC. Complete variable domain (other parts from reference TRBV5-4 and TRBJ2-1): ETGVTQSPTHLIKTRGQQVTLRCSSQSGHNTVSWYQQALGQGPQFIFQYYREEENGRGNFPPRFSGLQFPNYSSELNVNALELDDSALYLCASSSDNEQLFGPGTRLTVL.

In this sample, this clonotype turned up once. The chain combines TRBV18 with TRBJ2-7; the D is unclear. CDR1 and CDR2 from the germline V gene are KGHSH and LQKENI. The CDR3 consists of 16 residues. The V end was cut by 0 bases, the J end by 6 bases, with 18 bases between. The CDR3: CASSPPSLRVSSEQYF. As DNA, the CDR3 is TGTGCCAGCTCACCACCAAGCCTTAGGGTTTCCAGCGAGCAGTACTTC.

V and J are TRBV7-9 and TRBJ2-5; D is perhaps TRBD2 (6 bases). The CDR3 runs to 13 residues. Germline assignment: CDR1 SEHNR and CDR2 FQNEAQ (reference sequence). V gave up 8 bases and J gave up 1 base, with 11 bases separating them. DNA for the CDR3: TGTGCCAGCGGCCTTAGCGGCCAAGAGACCCAGTACTTC. It translates to CASGLSGQETQYF.

The chain employs TRBV5-5 and TRBJ1-1; D is ambiguous. The CDR3 covers 14 residues. Trimming pared 4 bases from V and 1 base from J, leaving 11 bases between. In germline, CDR1 is SGHKS, CDR2 YYEKEE (reference sequence). The CDR3 nucleotides are TGTGCCAGCAGCCCCAACCACTCGAACACTGAAGCTTTCTTT. Protein: CASSPNHSNTEAFF. The full variable domain, its missing parts supplied by reference TRBV5-5 and TRBJ1-1, is DAGVTQSPTHLIKTRGQQVTLRCSPISGHKSVSWYQQVLGQGPQFIFQYYEKEERGRGNFPDRFSARQFPNYSSELNVNALLLGDSALYLCASSPNHSNTEAFFGQGTRLTVV.

This clonotype was detected ten times or more. The chain employs TRBV7-9 and TRBJ2-3, with D possibly TRBD2 on 6 matching bases. Germline V gene sequence: CDR1 SEHNR, CDR2 FQNEAQ (reference sequence). The CDR3 totals 15 residues. Trimming took 5 bases from V and 0 from J, leaving 12 bases between them. The CDR3 spells CASSNGGESTDTQYF. For the CDR3, the DNA is TGTGCCAGCAGCAACGGAGGGGAGAGCACAGATACGCAGTATTTT.

This clonotype was found a few times. The genes are TRBV7-9 and TRBJ2-1, with D perhaps TRBD2 (7 bases). The V end was cut by 5 bases, the J end by 10 bases, with 27 bases between. CDR3 size: 17 residues. Per the germline V gene, CDR1 is SEHNR and CDR2 is FQNEAQ (reference sequence). CDR3 residues: CASSTGLTGQLDREQFF. In nucleotides, the CDR3 is TGTGCCAGCAGCACGGGACTAACGGGACAACTCGACAGGGAGCAGTTCTTC. The full variable domain, its missing parts supplied by reference TRBV7-9 and TRBJ2-1, is DTGVSQNPRHKITKRGQNVTFRCDPISEHNRLYWYRQTLGQGPEFLTYFQNEAQLEKSRLLSDRFSAERPKGSFSTLEIQRTEQGDSAMYLCASSTGLTGQLDREQFFGPGTRLTVL.

This clonotype was picked up many times. The rearrangement joins TRBV12-3 or TRBV12-4 to TRBJ2-5; 9 bases are shared with TRBD2. The length of the CDR3 is 13 residues. With 7 bases clipped from V and 4 bases from J, the junction kept 4 bases outside the gene matches. The CDR3 DNA reads as TGTGCCAGCAACCTAGCGGGAACAGAGACCCAGTACTTC. Protein sequence: CASNLAGTETQYF.

This clonotype was counted between two and nine times. This chain connects TRBV18 to TRBJ2-3; D is undetermined. CDR1 and CDR2 from the germline V gene are KGHSH and LQKENI. This CDR3 region has 15 residues. Between the trimmed V and J ends, which lost 3 bases and 4 bases, there was a span of 14 bases. The CDR3 here is CASSPRTSRADTQYF. DNA for the CDR3: TGTGCCAGCTCACCTCGGACCTCCCGCGCAGATACGCAGTATTTT.

This clonotype was seen at least ten times. The chain employs TRBV2 and TRBJ2-7; D perhaps matches TRBD2 (5 bases). There are 11 residues in the CDR3. V lost 6 bases and J lost 7, with 10 bases in between. The germline V gene encodes CDR1 SNHLY and CDR2 FYNNEI. CDR3 nucleotide sequence: TGTGCCAGCAGGGAGGTTTCAGAGCAGTACTTC. Residues: CASREVSEQYF.

The chain joins TRBV6-2 or TRBV6-3 to TRBJ2-5; TRBD2 matches 7 bases. Germline assignment: CDR1 MNHEY and CDR2 SVGEGT. V lost 0 bases, J lost 5 bases, and 6 bases stayed unmatched. The CDR3 sequence is 15 residues long. This CDR3 is CASSYSSREGETQYF. CDR3 sequence (DNA): TGTGCCAGCAGTTACTCGAGCAGGGAGGGGGAGACCCAGTACTTC.

This clonotype showed up just a few times. The chain employs TRBV7-3 and TRBJ2-2; TRBD2 aligns across 10 bases. CDR3 length equals 19 residues. The germline gives CDR1 SGHTA, CDR2 FQGTGA. J lost 4 bases, V lost 3 bases, and 14 bases had no gene match. CDR3 amino acids: CASSLSSASGGSTTGELFF. CDR3 DNA sequence: TGTGCCAGCAGCTTGTCCTCCGCTAGCGGGGGATCCACCACCGGGGAGCTGTTTTTT.

Ten or more counts support this clonotype. The chain carries TRBV10-3 and TRBJ2-3; D possibly corresponds to TRBD1 (6 bases). CDR3 length: 13 residues. V was pared by 9 bases and J by 4 bases, with 14 bases between. Germline-derived CDR1 and CDR2 are ENHRY and SYGVKD. The CDR3 region is CAIRTADADTQYF. The CDR3 coding sequence is TGTGCCATTAGGACAGCCGACGCAGATACGCAGTATTTT.

The chain carries TRBV20-1 and TRBJ2-4; D remains ambiguous. Matching the DNA end better, TRBJ2-5 makes the J call doubtful. The CDR3 is made up of 11 amino acids. The germline gives CDR1 DFQATT, CDR2 SNEGSKA (reference sequence). The CDR3 region has the DNA TGCAGTGCTAGGACTCAAGAGACCCAGTACTTC. Protein: CSARTQETQYF.

This clonotype was observed at least ten times. This chain uses TRBV10-3 with TRBJ2-1, with 11 bases aligning to TRBD1. This CDR3 spans 13 amino acids. Unmatched junction bases numbered 4, after V lost 0 bases and J lost 15 bases. The germline CDR1 and CDR2 sequences are ENHRY and SYGVKD. The CDR3 region has the DNA TGTGCCATCAGTGAGTCCTCGGACAGGGGGCTGTTCTTC. It encodes CAISESSDRGLFF.

The J gene is TRBJ2-7, the V gene TRBV30, with TRBD1 as a possible D gene (5 bases). CDR3 length: 13 residues. V lost 3 bases to trimming and J lost 6 bases, with 15 bases between them. Germline lookup yields CDR1 GTSNPN and CDR2 SVGIG (reference sequence). This chain's CDR3 is CAWRPQGTREQYF. CDR3 DNA sequence: TGTGCCTGGAGACCCCAGGGCACCCGCGAGCAGTACTTC.

The chain has TRBV7-2 and TRBJ2-5, with D perhaps matching TRBD2 (5 bases). Trimming removed 5 bases at V and 11 bases at J, with 21 bases between. The CDR3 spans 14 residues. From germline, CDR1 is SGHTA and CDR2 FQGNSA. The CDR3 loop is CASSLEARAGEQYF. CDR3 nucleotide sequence: TGTGCCAGCAGCCTAGAGGCGCGGGCCGGTGAGCAGTACTTC.

This rearrangement joins TRBV5-6 to TRBJ2-1; either TRBD1 or TRBD2 may fit D (6 bases each). The end of the DNA fits TRBJ2-7 better, so the J call may be wrong. The CDR3 has 18 residues. The germline CDR1 and CDR2 sequences are SGHDT and YYEEEE. The CDR3 coding sequence is TGTGCCAGCAGCGCTTTAGGGGTCGGGGGCCACGGTGGGGTCGAGCAGTACTTC. Translating gives CASSALGVGGHGGVEQYF.

About this clonotype: Just one base apart from a much larger clone, this may be a read error. The chain links TRBV20-1 to TRBJ1-6; maybe TRBD1 (5 bases). Deletions cut 2 bases from V and 1 base from J, with 12 bases between. This CDR3 spans 16 amino acids. Germline-derived CDR1 and CDR2 are DFQATT and SNEGSKA (reference sequence). The DNA of the CDR3 is TGCAGTGCTAGAAATGGAGGGGAATCCTATAATTCACCCCTCCACTTT. It specifies CSARNGGESYNSPLHF.

This clonotype was seen a handful of times. J is TRBJ2-4 and V is TRBV7-9, with no clear D. This CDR3 has 13 amino acids. Germline V CDR1 and CDR2: SEHNR, FQNEAQ (reference sequence). Trimming removed 8 bases from V and 1 base from J, with 9 bases in between. CDR3 nucleotides: TGTGCCAGCTGCTCGTTGGCCAAAAACATTCAGTACTTC. It is translated as CASCSLAKNIQYF.

The chain links TRBV5-1 to TRBJ1-1; D not certain. CDR3 length equals 13 residues. V shed 9 bases and J shed 5 bases, with 17 bases lying between them. Per the germline V gene, CDR1 is SGHRS and CDR2 is YFSETQ. CDR3 in DNA: TGCGCCAACATAGGTTTGGACGCTACTGAAGCTTTCTTT. Its translation: CANIGLDATEAFF.

In regard to this clonotype: No conserved phenylalanine or tryptophan is present at the end of the CDR3, so a read error is the likely explanation. The V call is TRBV28, the J call TRBJ1-5; D remains unclear. This CDR3 contains 14 residues. The germline V and J ends were trimmed by 6 bases and 4 bases, with 13 bases remaining between them. Germline values: CDR1 MDHEN, CDR2 SYDVKM. The CDR3: CASRVGRANQPQHV. The CDR3 DNA follows: TGTGCCAGCAGAGTCGGGAGGGCGAATCAGCCCCAGCATGTT.

This clonotype was detected only a few times. This sequence joins TRBV28 and TRBJ1-1, with TRBD1 as a possible D gene (5 bases). With 6 bases removed from V and 4 bases from J, the gap between germline ends came to 15 bases. CDR3 length: 14 amino acids. Germline assignment: CDR1 MDHEN and CDR2 SYDVKM. This CDR3 reads CASRGGVVFTEAFF. CDR3 nucleotides: TGTGCCAGCAGGGGGGGGGTGGTCTTCACTGAAGCTTTCTTT.